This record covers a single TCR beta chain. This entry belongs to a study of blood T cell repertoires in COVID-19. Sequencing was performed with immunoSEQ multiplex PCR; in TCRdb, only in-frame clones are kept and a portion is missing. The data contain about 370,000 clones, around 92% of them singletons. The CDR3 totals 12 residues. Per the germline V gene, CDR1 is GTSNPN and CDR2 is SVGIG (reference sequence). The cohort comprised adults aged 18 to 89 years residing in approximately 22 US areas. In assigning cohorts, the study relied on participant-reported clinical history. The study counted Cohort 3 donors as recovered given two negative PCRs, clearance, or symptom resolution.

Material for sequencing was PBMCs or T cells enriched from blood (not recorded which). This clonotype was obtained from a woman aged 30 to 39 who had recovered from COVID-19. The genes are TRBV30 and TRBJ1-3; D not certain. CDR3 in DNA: TGTGGGGCGGGGTCCTCTGGAAACACCATATATTTT. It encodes CGAGSSGNTIYF.